Here is one T cell receptor (beta chain) with its context. Its antigen is not identified. These data belong to a study of graft-versus-host responses after intestinal transplantation. The CDR3 has 14 amino acids. V lost 5 bases and J lost 6; bases outside the gene matches: 8. In germline, CDR1 is SGHVS, CDR2 FQNEAQ. Repertoires were generated with immunoSEQ multiplex PCR, while TCRdb's copy carries only in-frame clones and drops some. This table holds approximately 100,000 clones, roughly 90% found once. This TCR derives from a human donor who received an intestinal transplant. The rearrangement joins TRBV7-8 to TRBJ2-7, with 9 nucleotides matching TRBD2. The sequencing used unstimulated CD4+ T cells sorted from spleen or lymph node cells, collected before intestinal transplant. The CDR3, as DNA: TGTGCCAGCAGCCTAATGGGTAGCGGGGGCGAGCAGTACTTC. As protein: CASSLMGSGGEQYF.